The 29 T cell receptor beta chains below all came from one sample that was sequenced in a study of tumor and adjacent non-tumor tissue in lung cancer (dated by TCRdb to the late 2010s). Library creation used multiplex PCR. The run used an Illumina HiSeq 2500. Following protocols modified from ARM-PCR, the researchers constructed TCRbeta libraries through three rounds of nested PCR with primers (Table S4). Clones were called with MiXCR by TCRdb after fastp trimmed the public reads at Q25, and only in-frame beta chains were retained. Entries are consolidated by CDR3 protein sequence, retaining the most common genes and DNA. For this sample there are approximately 150,000 distinct CDR3 sequences; roughly 70% appear just once. The ten largest clones capture 15% to 20% of the sample. Bulk unsorted tissue served as the source for RNA extraction, and RNA quality was assessed using a NanoDrop ND-1000 and an Agilent 2100.

The sample was lung tumor tissue. These receptors all stem from a man aged 60 to 69 with small cell lung cancer.

V gene TRBV11-1 combines with J gene TRBJ2-7; 8 bases are a match to TRBD2. With V trimmed by 6 bases and J by 12 bases, 13 bases remained unmatched. This CDR3 region has 13 residues. Germline CDR1 reads SGHAT; CDR2 reads FQDESV (reference sequence). The CDR3 protein is CASRRGLAGPRYF. Written as DNA, the CDR3 is TGTGCCAGCAGACGCGGACTAGCTGGTCCCCGGTACTTC.

Many counts were recorded for this clonotype. The chain uses TRBV7-8 and TRBJ2-1; the match to TRBD2 covers 11 bases. The CDR3 has 15 amino acids. V gave up 1 base and J gave up 8 bases; unmatched junction bases: 4. Germline CDR1 is SGHVS and CDR2 is FQNEAQ. The DNA of the CDR3 is TGTGCCAGCAGCTTAGAACTAGCGGGAGTATATGAGCAGTTCTTC. Translation: CASSLELAGVYEQFF.

On this clonotype: A much larger clonotype is one base distant, so this may be a read error. J is TRBJ2-7 and V is TRBV5-4; 9 nucleotides line up with TRBD1. V was pared by 8 bases and J by 0 bases, with 6 bases of the junction left unmatched. The length of the CDR3 is 14 residues. Germline assignment: CDR1 SGHNT and CDR2 YYREEE (reference sequence). CDR3 bases: TGTGCCAGGACCGACAGGGGGGGCTCCTACGAGCAGTACTTC. This codes for CARTDRGGSYEQYF.

This clonotype was counted many times. The V gene is TRBV12-3 or TRBV12-4, the J gene TRBJ2-7; the match to TRBD1 covers 8 bases. The J segment lost 6 bases and the V segment lost 4 bases, leaving 8 bases of the junction unmatched. The CDR3 spans 14 residues. The CDR3 nucleotides read TGTGCCAGCAGTTCGCAGGGGGCGAGTGGCGAGCAGTACGTC. This encodes CASSSQGASGEQYV.

This clonotype was seen ten or more times. V usage is TRBV20-1 and J usage is TRBJ2-1; D tentatively reads TRBD1 or TRBD2 (5 bases each). Trimming pared 0 bases from V and 6 bases from J, leaving 12 bases between. Germline V gives CDR1 DFQATT, CDR2 SNEGSKA (reference sequence). The CDR3 totals 14 residues. CDR3 in amino acids: CSARDSGTINEQFF. CDR3 DNA: TGCAGTGCTAGAGATTCCGGGACCATCAATGAGCAGTTCTTC.

Worth noting for this clonotype: This may stem from a read error, because a much larger clone lies one nucleotide away. V usage is TRBV6-5 and J usage is TRBJ2-3; D unresolved. CDR1 is MNHEY and CDR2 is SVGAGI in the germline V gene. The CDR3 extends over 11 amino acids. The DNA for the CDR3 is TGTGCCAACAGTTACGTTGGTACGCAGTATTTT. This translates into CANSYVGTQYF.

Worth noting for this clonotype: The CDR3 end shows no conserved phenylalanine or tryptophan, and so a read error is likely. V is TRBV11-3 and J is TRBJ2-7; D uncertain. The germline V gene has CDR1 SGHNT and CDR2 YENEEA. This CDR3 spans 12 amino acids. Trimming removed 1 base at V and 7 bases at J, with 8 bases between. CDR3 DNA: TGTGCCAGCAGCTTAGGGATCATGGAGCAGTACTTA. It specifies CASSLGIMEQYL.

As DNA, the CDR3 is TGCAGCATGGTTCGGACCTTCTATGGCTACACCTTC. Residues: CSMVRTFYGYTF. The chain couples TRBV29-1 to TRBJ1-2; D unclear. Trimming left V 8 bases short and J 4 bases short, with 14 bases between. This CDR3 is built from 12 residues. Per germline, CDR1 SQVTM and CDR2 ANQGSEA.

This clonotype was recorded only once. A read error may produce the germline difference seen at one junction end. CDR3 sequence reads: CVSSSPGLAAPYEQYF. For the CDR3, the DNA is TGTGTCAGCAGCTCCCCGGGACTAGCGGCCCCCTACGAGCAGTACTTC. This chain links TRBV28 with TRBJ2-7; 11 bases match TRBD2. CDR3 length: 16 amino acids. In germline, CDR1 is MDHEN, CDR2 SYDVKM. Filled out from reference TRBV28 and TRBJ2-7, the complete variable domain reads DVKVTQSSRYLVKRTGEKVFLECVQDMDHENMFWYRQDPGLGLRLIYFSYDVKMKEKGDIPEGYSVSREKKERFSLILESASTNQTSMYLCVSSSPGLAAPYEQYFGPGTRLTVT.

This clonotype has just one count. One junction end does not reproduce the germline sequence, and a read error may be involved. The chain combines TRBV7-9 with TRBJ2-1; D unclear. From germline, CDR1 is SEHNR and CDR2 FQNEAQ (reference sequence). The length of the CDR3 is 15 residues. CDR3 in DNA: TGTGTCAGCAGCCTCCGGACCATCCCCGGCGATGAGCAGTTCTTC. Encoded protein: CVSSLRTIPGDEQFF.

The V and J genes are TRBV6-1 and TRBJ2-1; 10 bases are shared with TRBD2. The CDR3 is 15 amino acids. Germline V gene lookup returns CDR1 MNHNS and CDR2 SASEGT. The trim removed 8 bases at V and 9 bases at J, leaving 13 bases unmatched. The CDR3 region has the DNA TGTGCCAGCCCTCCTAGCGGGAGTTCCTATAGTGAGCAGTTCTTC. This codes for CASPPSGSSYSEQFF.

Remarks on this clonotype: The conserved closing phenylalanine or tryptophan is absent in this CDR3, likely reflecting a read error. The chain joins TRBV20-1 to TRBJ2-3; 8 bases align to TRBD2. Germline CDR1 is DFQATT and CDR2 is SNEGSKA (reference sequence). This CDR3 contains 14 residues. The CDR3 spells CSPRRTSHMDTQYL. The DNA for the CDR3 is TGCAGTCCTAGAAGGACTAGCCACATGGATACGCAGTATTTG.

This clonotype was seen many times. The chain joins TRBV6-6 to TRBJ1-2; 10 bases are a match to TRBD1. The V and J ends lost 6 bases and 7 bases, in that order; junction bases with no gene match: 11. This CDR3 has 15 residues. CDR1 MNHNY and CDR2 SVGAGI come from the germline V gene (reference sequence). The CDR3 here is CASRATGTGVSGYTF. The DNA for the CDR3 is TGTGCCAGCAGAGCCACGGGGACAGGGGTTTCTGGCTACACCTTC.

This clonotype was seen at least ten times. The V and J genes are TRBV20-1 and TRBJ1-5; no reliable D call. The CDR3 runs 12 residues. Germline V lookup: CDR1 DFQATT, CDR2 SNEGSKA (reference sequence). The V end was cut by 2 bases, the J end by 7 bases, with 9 bases between. The CDR3 region is CSARRQQQPQHF. CDR3 coding DNA: TGCAGTGCTAGAAGACAACAACAGCCCCAGCATTTT.

The V and J genes are TRBV11-2 and TRBJ2-7; D is uncertain. Per the germline V gene, CDR1 is SGHAT and CDR2 is FQNNGV. This CDR3 contains 14 residues. This chain's CDR3 is CVSSPDLTSYDQYV. DNA of the CDR3: TGTGTCAGCAGCCCCGACTTGACCTCCTACGACCAGTACGTC.

The sample holds many counts of this clonotype. This chain links TRBV30 with TRBJ2-4; maybe TRBD2 (7 bases). Between the trimmed V and J ends, which lost 0 bases and 9 bases, there was a span of 15 bases. Germline CDR1 reads GTSNPN; CDR2 reads SVGIG (reference sequence). The CDR3 length is 14 residues. This CDR3 is CAWSVRRRGGIQYF. The CDR3 DNA is TGTGCCTGGAGTGTACGAAGAAGGGGGGGCATTCAGTACTTC.

Many counts were recorded for this clonotype. The CDR3 loop reads CASSWGSGSFGETQYF. The CDR3 DNA sequence: TGTGCCAGCAGCTGGGGAAGCGGGAGTTTCGGAGAGACCCAGTACTTC. The chain uses TRBV12-3 or TRBV12-4 and TRBJ2-5; TRBD2 matches at 8 bases. With V trimmed by 6 bases and J by 4 bases, 13 bases remained unmatched. The length of the CDR3 is 16 residues.

The V call is TRBV6-6, the J call TRBJ2-4, with D unresolved. The CDR3 totals 16 residues. Germline-derived CDR1 and CDR2 are MNHNY and SVGAGI (reference sequence). With 6 bases removed from V and 0 bases from J, the gap between germline ends came to 15 bases. The CDR3 spells CASSTPSLLAKNIQYF. CDR3 bases: TGTGCCAGCAGCACACCCTCATTGCTAGCCAAAAACATTCAGTACTTC.

The chain links TRBV25-1 to TRBJ2-1, with TRBD2 identical over 11 bases. The CDR3 sequence is 18 residues long. Germline CDR1 reads MGHDK; CDR2 reads SYGVNS. The ends lost 5 bases at V and 6 bases at J; junction bases unmatched: 15. The DNA of the CDR3 is TGTGCCAGCAGTCCGACTAGCGGGAAGTTCGAAGTTCTCAATGAGCAGTTCTTC. Its translation is CASSPTSGKFEVLNEQFF.

This rearrangement joins TRBV10-3 to TRBJ1-2; 7 nucleotides line up with TRBD1. The CDR3 runs to 14 residues. V gave up 3 bases and J gave up 2 bases; unmatched junction bases: 3. CDR1 is ENHRY and CDR2 is SYGVKD in the germline V gene. The CDR3 protein is CAISERGQNYGYTF. As DNA, the CDR3 is TGTGCCATCAGTGAAAGGGGGCAGAACTATGGCTACACCTTC.

This clonotype was seen a single time. The chain joins TRBV29-1 to TRBJ1-2, with 7 bases identical to TRBD1. V was pared by 6 bases and J by 3 bases, with 4 bases of the junction left unmatched. The CDR3 runs 12 residues. Germline V gene sequence: CDR1 SQVTM, CDR2 ANQGSEA. The CDR3 nucleotides read TGCAGCGTCGTCGACAGGGACTATGGCTACACCTTC. This codes for CSVVDRDYGYTF.

The sample holds a few counts of this clonotype. The DNA of the CDR3 is TGTGCCAGCAGTTTATATGGCGGGCTGAACACCGGGGAGCTGTTTTTT. Amino acids: CASSLYGGLNTGELFF. The chain combines TRBV12-3 or TRBV12-4 with TRBJ2-2; D is possibly TRBD2 (5 bases). V gave up 2 bases and J gave up 1 base, with 11 bases separating them. CDR3 length: 16 amino acids.

V is TRBV6-5 and J is TRBJ1-4; 7 nucleotides align to TRBD1. V was clipped by 7 bases and J by 0 bases; unmatched bases: 11. Germline CDR1 reads MNHEY; CDR2 reads SVGAGI. The CDR3 is made up of 17 amino acids. CDR3 sequence reads: CASNPGGRAATNEKLFF. DNA for the CDR3: TGTGCCAGCAACCCAGGGGGACGGGCTGCAACTAATGAAAAACTGTTTTTT.

As to this clonotype: One junction end does not reproduce the germline sequence, and a read error may be involved. This rearrangement joins TRBV12-3 or TRBV12-4 to TRBJ2-4; D is ambiguous. The CDR3 spans 9 residues. The CDR3 protein is CTSSIVQYF. For the CDR3, the DNA is TGTACCAGCAGTATCGTTCAGTACTTC.

Comments on this clonotype: At one end the junction does not follow the germline gene, possibly because of a read error. V and J are TRBV12-3 or TRBV12-4 and TRBJ1-5, with D perhaps matching TRBD1 (5 bases). This CDR3 is built from 12 residues. CDR3 region: CVSSFRGQPQHF. CDR3 nucleotides: TGTGTCAGCAGTTTTCGGGGGCAGCCCCAGCATTTT.

This clonotype was observed a handful of times. The chain couples TRBV12-3 or TRBV12-4 to TRBJ2-1; D call uncertain. Trimming shortened V by 4 bases and J by 3 bases, and 10 bases separated the two germline ends. CDR3 length equals 14 residues. The CDR3: CASSSTDGYNEQFF. Written as DNA, the CDR3 is TGTGCCAGCAGTTCGACGGACGGCTACAATGAGCAGTTCTTC.

With respect to this clonotype: The CDR3 ends on some other residue instead of the conserved phenylalanine or tryptophan, so this is likely a read error. This chain joins TRBV29-1 and TRBJ1-2; D perhaps matches TRBD1 (6 bases). The CDR3 extends over 12 amino acids. From germline, CDR1 is SQVTM and CDR2 ANQGSEA. CDR3 in DNA: TGTAGCGCCAAGGGGGACAACCTTGGTTACACCTTA. Protein product: CSAKGDNLGYTL.

This chain uses TRBV6-5 with TRBJ1-4, with D unclear. This CDR3 spans 12 amino acids. CDR1 is MNHEY, CDR2 SVGAGI, per germline. V lost 2 bases, J lost 11 bases, and 9 bases lay in between. CDR3 DNA: TGTGCCAGCAGTTACCCCGGTGGGAAACTGTTTTTT. Translated: CASSYPGGKLFF.

About this clonotype itself: The junction does not match germline at one end; this may be a read error. The gene calls are TRBV11-2 and TRBJ1-6, with no clear D. Germline lookup yields CDR1 SGHAT and CDR2 FQNNGV. The CDR3 sequence is 17 residues long. Here the CDR3 reads CASSLVGLRMGNSLLHF. CDR3 sequence (DNA): TGTGCCAGCAGCTTAGTTGGGCTTCGCATGGGGAACTCACTCCTCCACTTT. The complete variable domain, with remaining parts taken from reference TRBV11-2 and TRBJ1-6, reads EAGVAQSPRYKIIEKRQSVAFWCNPISGHATLYWYQQILGQGPKLLIQFQNNGVVDDSQLPKDRFSAERLKGVDSTLKIQPAKLEDSAVYLCASSLVGLRMGNSLLHFGNGTRLTVT.